This TCR beta chain was found in a study of CD8 T cells in Susac syndrome (dated by TCRdb to between 2019 and 2020). Regarding the study in general: Among the sequenced Susac syndrome patients, roughly six had clinically active disease and eight or nine were in clinical remission. Susac syndrome patients were therapy-naive, on corticosteroids (some also receiving IVIg), or on IVIg alone at blood withdrawal. Whether CD8+ T cell activation and differentiation in Susac syndrome was antigen driven was tested using repertoire sequencing. What the research found in general, with its limitations: In patients with Susac syndrome, the CD4+ T cell repertoire showed no detectable clonal expansion. The number of individuals in the TCR sequencing and HLA analysis was recognized as being relatively small.

High-throughput TCR beta sequencing profiled peripheral blood CD8+ and CD4+ T cells from healthy donors, Susac syndrome patients and multiple sclerosis patients. Recently defined diagnostic criteria for definite or probable disease were met by the Susac syndrome patients. CD8+ TEMRA cells were enriched by FACS, while bulk CD8+ and CD4+ T cells were purified by magnetic negative isolation. Blood was collected in EDTA tubes and processed within 24 hours, with PBMCs isolated through density gradient centrifugation. PBMCs destined for TCR sequencing were cryopreserved in liquid nitrogen and later thawed in a 37 °C water bath. A purity of at least 90% was achieved for sorted or isolated CD4+, CD8+ and CD8+ TEMRA cells. The CDR3 contains 12 residues, cysteine and phenylalanine counted. Only the CDR3 DNA is retained, 36 bases long and in frame from the first base. CDR1 and CDR2 were assigned from the germline V gene (reference sequence) as SEHNR and FQNEAQ. V and J are truncated by 5 bases and 13 bases respectively, leaving an intervening sequence of 16 bases.

As to this clonotype: No antigen is known for it. No base quality information exists; no much larger clone differs at one position.

RNA was extracted using the RNeasy kit, and about 0.5 to 1 microgram was reverse transcribed with random hexamers. The immunoSEQ multiplex PCR assay, covering 54 Vbeta and 13 Jbeta segments, was used to amplify TCR beta CDR3 regions. Bias from PCR amplification was corrected by using a synthetic template baseline for primer optimization and for computational correction. The paper's data handling went like this. Reads were assigned to V, D and J genes according to IMGT and analyzed in immunoSEQ Analyzer, with only productive sequences retained. To calculate clonality, Shannon entropy was normalized by log2 of the number of productive unique sequences and then subtracted from one. Public and private clones were assessed among the 100 most prevalent clones of each patient and control. A clone was defined as Susac-specific if it was absent from the healthy and MS cohorts, from approximately 980 published viral clones and from other ImmuneACCESS disease sequences. Starting from the raw public reads, TCRdb applied fastp trimming at Q25, assembled clones with MiXCR and retained in-frame beta chains. Each entry is one CDR3 protein sequence, shown with its most common DNA and genes. The V and J calls shown here were made by TCRdb, not taken from the authors' results. For this sample the table gives hundreds of thousands of distinct CDR3 sequences, of which approximately 95% were detected only once. The ten largest clones represent around 0.093% of the sample.

Specimen: CD4+ T cells from PBMCs. The chain is made from TRBV7-9 and TRBJ2-3; a tentative D call is TRBD2 (6 bases match). The receptor was isolated from a human donor with Susac syndrome. The DNA sequence reads TGTGCCAGCAGCCGAGAAGGGGAGGAAGAGTATTTT. Its amino acids are CASSREGEEEYF.